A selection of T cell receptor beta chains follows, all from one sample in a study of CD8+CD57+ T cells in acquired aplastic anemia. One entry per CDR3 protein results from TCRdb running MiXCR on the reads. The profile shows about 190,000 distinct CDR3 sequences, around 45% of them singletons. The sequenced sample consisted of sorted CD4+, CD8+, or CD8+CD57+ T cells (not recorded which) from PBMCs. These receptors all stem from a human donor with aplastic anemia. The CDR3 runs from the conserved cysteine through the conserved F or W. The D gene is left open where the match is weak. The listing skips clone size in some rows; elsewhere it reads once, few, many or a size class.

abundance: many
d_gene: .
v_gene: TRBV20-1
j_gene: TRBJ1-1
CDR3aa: CSAIRGAKNTEAFF
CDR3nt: TGCAGTGCTATAAGGGGGGCCAAGAACACTGAAGCTTTCTTT

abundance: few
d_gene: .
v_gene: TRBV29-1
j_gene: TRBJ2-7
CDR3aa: CSAETSYEQYF
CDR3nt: TGCAGCGCAGAAACGTCCTACGAGCAGTACTTC

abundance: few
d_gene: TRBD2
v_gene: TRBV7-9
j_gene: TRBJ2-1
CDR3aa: CASSFSGANEQFF
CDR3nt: TGTGCCAGCAGCTTTAGCGGGGCTAATGAGCAGTTCTTC

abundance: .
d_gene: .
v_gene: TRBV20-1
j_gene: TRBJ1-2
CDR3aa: CSASGGSGYGYTF
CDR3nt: TGCAGTGCTAGCGGAGGGTCGGGCTATGGCTACACCTTC

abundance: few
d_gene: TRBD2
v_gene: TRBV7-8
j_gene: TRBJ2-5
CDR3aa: CASSLGLRLAGKETQYF
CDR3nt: TGTGCCAGCAGCTTAGGTCTGCGACTAGCGGGAAAAGAGACCCAGTACTTC

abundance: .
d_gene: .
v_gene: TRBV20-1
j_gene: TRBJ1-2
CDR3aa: CSARGGQHGYTF
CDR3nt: TGCAGTGCTAGGGGAGGACAACATGGCTACACCTTC

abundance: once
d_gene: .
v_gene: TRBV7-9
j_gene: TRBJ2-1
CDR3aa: CASSLGSYEQFF
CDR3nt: TGTGCCAGCAGCTTGGGCAGTTATGAGCAGTTCTTC

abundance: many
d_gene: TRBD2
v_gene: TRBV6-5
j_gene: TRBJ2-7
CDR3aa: CASSFRLAGITYEQYF
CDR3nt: TGTGCCAGCAGTTTCCGACTAGCGGGGATAACCTACGAGCAGTACTTC

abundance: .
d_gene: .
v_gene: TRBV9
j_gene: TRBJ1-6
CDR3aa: CASSGRRSYNSPLHF
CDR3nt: TGTGCCAGCAGCGGGCGGCGGTCCTATAATTCACCCCTCCACTTT

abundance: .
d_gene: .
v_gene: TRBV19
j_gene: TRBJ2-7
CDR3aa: CASRPGVGYEQYF
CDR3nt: TGTGCCAGTAGACCAGGCGTCGGGTACGAGCAGTACTTC

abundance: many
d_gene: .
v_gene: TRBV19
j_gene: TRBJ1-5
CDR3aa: CASSSRWDQPQHF
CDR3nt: TGTGCCAGTAGTTCCCGCTGGGACCAGCCCCAGCATTTT

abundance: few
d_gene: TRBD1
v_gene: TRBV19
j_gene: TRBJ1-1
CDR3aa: CASSIDRTGTEAFF
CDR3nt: TGTGCCAGTAGTATAGATCGGACAGGGACTGAAGCTTTCTTT

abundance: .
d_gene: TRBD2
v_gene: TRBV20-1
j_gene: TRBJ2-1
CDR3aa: CSAPKGLAGTYNEQFF
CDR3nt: TGCAGTGCCCCGAAGGGGCTAGCGGGGACGTACAATGAGCAGTTCTTC

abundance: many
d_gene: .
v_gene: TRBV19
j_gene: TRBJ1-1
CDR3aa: CASSPGWGWTEAFF
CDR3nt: TGTGCCAGTAGCCCCGGTTGGGGGTGGACTGAAGCTTTCTTT

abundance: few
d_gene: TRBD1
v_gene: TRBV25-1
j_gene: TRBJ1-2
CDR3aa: CASSDSPDRAYGYTF
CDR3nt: TGTGCCAGCAGTGATTCACCGGACAGGGCCTATGGCTACACCTTC

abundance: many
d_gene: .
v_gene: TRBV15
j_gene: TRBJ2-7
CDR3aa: CATSRELNPYEQYF
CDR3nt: TGTGCCACCAGCAGGGAATTGAACCCCTACGAGCAGTACTTC

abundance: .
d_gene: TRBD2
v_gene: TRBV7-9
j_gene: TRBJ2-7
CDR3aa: CASSPAASGRTYEQYF
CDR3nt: TGTGCCAGCAGCCCGGCGGCTAGCGGGAGGACCTACGAGCAGTACTTC

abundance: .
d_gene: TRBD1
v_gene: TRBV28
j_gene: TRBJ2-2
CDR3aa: CASSTRQGNTGELFF
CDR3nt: TGTGCCAGCAGCACCCGACAGGGGAACACCGGGGAGCTGTTTTTT

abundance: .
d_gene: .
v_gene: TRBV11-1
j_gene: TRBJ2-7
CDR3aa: CASSPRLDHEQYF
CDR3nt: TGTGCCAGCAGCCCCCGACTAGACCACGAGCAGTACTTC

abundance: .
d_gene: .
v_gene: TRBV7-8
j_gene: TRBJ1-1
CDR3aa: CASSLVIMGPGTGAFF
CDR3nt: TGTGCCAGCAGCTTAGTGATTATGGGGCCGGGCACTGGAGCTTTCTTT

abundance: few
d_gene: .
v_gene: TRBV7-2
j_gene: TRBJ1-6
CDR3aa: CASSSQGRGSPLHF
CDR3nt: TGTGCCAGCAGCTCGCAGGGTCGTGGGTCACCCCTCCACTTT

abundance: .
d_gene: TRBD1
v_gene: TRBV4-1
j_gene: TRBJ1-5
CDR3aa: CASSQVGTGFPDQPQHF
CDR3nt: TGCGCCAGCAGCCAAGTAGGGACAGGCTTCCCGGATCAGCCCCAGCATTTT

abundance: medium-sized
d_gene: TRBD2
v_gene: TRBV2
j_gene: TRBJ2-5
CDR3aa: CASSEGGGLVTQYF
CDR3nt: TGTGCCAGCAGTGAAGGCGGGGGTCTTGTGACCCAGTACTTC

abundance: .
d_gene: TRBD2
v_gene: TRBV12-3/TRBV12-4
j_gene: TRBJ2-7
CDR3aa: CASSFGRLATTQYF
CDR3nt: TGTGCCAGCAGTTTTGGTAGACTAGCGACGACACAGTACTTC

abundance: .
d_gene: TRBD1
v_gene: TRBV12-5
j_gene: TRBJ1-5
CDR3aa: CASGPSFEGGAYNQPQHF
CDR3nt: TGTGCTAGTGGTCCCAGCTTTGAAGGGGGCGCGTACAATCAGCCCCAGCATTTT

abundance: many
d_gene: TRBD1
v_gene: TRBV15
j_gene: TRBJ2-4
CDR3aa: CATSRERGTVKNIQYF
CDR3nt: TGTGCCACCAGCAGAGAAAGGGGGACAGTCAAAAACATTCAGTACTTC